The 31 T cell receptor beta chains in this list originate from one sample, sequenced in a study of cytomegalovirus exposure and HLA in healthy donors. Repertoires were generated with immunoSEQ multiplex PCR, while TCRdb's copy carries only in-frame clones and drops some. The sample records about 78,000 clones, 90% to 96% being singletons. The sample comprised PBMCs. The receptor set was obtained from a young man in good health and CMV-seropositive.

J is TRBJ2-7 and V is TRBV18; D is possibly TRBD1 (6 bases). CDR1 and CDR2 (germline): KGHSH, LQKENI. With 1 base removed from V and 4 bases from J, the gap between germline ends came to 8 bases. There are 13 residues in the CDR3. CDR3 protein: CASSPRQGYEQYF. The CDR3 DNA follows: TGTGCCAGCTCACCACGTCAGGGGTACGAGCAGTACTTC.

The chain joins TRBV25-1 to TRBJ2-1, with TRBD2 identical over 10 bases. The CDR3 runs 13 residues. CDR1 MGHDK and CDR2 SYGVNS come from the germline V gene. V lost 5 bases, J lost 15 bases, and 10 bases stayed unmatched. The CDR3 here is CASSSGRADVRFF. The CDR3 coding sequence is TGTGCCAGCAGTAGCGGGAGGGCCGACGTTCGGTTCTTC.

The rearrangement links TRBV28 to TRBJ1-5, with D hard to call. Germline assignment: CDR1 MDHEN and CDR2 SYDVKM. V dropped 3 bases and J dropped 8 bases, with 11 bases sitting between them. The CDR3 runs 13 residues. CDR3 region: CASSLVVGEPQHF. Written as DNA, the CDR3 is TGTGCCAGCAGTTTGGTCGTCGGGGAGCCCCAGCATTTT.

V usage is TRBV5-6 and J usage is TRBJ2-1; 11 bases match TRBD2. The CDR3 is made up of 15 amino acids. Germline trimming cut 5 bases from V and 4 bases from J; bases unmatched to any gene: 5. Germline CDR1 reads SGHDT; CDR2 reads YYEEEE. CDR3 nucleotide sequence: TGTGCCAGCAGTCCCGGGACTAGCGGATACAATGAGCAGTTCTTC. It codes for CASSPGTSGYNEQFF.

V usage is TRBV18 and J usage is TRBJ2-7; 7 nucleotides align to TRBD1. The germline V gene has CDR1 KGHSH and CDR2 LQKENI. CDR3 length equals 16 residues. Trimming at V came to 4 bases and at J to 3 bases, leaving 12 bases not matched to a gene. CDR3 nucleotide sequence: TGTGCCAGCTCACGGGAGACAGGGAATTTACGCTACGAGCAGTACTTC. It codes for CASSRETGNLRYEQYF.

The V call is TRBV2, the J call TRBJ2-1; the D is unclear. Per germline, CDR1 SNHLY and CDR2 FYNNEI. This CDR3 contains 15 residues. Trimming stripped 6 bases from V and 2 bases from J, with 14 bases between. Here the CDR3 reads CASRQQVGPYNEQFF. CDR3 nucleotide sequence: TGTGCCAGCAGACAGCAGGTCGGTCCCTACAATGAGCAGTTCTTC.

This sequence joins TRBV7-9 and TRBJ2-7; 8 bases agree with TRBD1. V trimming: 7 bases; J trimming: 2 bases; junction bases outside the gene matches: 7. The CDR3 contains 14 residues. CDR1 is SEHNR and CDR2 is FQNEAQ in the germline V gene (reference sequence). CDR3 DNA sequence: TGTGCCAGCATCCCAGGGGGCAGACCCTACGAGCAGTACTTC. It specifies CASIPGGRPYEQYF.

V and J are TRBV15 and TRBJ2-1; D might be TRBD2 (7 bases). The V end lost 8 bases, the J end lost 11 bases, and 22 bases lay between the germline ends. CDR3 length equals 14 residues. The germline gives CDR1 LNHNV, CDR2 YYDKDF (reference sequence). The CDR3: CATRRGGWRNKQFF. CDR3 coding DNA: TGTGCCACCCGGAGGGGGGGGTGGCGGAATAAGCAGTTCTTC.

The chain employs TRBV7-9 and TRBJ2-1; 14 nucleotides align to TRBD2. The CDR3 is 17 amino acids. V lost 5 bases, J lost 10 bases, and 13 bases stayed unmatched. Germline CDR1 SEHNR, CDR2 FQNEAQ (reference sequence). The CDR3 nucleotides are TGTGCCAGCAGCCCGAACAAGGGACTAGCGGGAGCCGGGGAGCAGTTCTTC. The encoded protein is CASSPNKGLAGAGEQFF.

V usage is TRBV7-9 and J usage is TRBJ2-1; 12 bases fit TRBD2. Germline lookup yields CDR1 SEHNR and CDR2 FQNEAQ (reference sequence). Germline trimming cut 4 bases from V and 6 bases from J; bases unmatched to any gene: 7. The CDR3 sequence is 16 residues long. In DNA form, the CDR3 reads TGTGCCAGCAGCTCACCCCTAGCGGGAGGGACCAATGAGCAGTTCTTC. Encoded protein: CASSSPLAGGTNEQFF.

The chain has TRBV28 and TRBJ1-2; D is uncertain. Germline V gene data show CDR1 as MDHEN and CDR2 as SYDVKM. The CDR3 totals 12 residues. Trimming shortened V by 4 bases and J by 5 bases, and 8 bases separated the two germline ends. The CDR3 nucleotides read TGTGCCAGCAGTTCTGCGGGGTATGGCTACACCTTC. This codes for CASSSAGYGYTF.

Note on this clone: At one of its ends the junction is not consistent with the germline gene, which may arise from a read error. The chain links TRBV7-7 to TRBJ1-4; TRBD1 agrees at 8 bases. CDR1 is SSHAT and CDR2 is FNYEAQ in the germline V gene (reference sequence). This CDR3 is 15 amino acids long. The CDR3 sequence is CASSIGQGANEKLFF. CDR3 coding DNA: TGTGCTAGCAGCATCGGACAGGGAGCTAATGAAAAACTGTTTTTT.

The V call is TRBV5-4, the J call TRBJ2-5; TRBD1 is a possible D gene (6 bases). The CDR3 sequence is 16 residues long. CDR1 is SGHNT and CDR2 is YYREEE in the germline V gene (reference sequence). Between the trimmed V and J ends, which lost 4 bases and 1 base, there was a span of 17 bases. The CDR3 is CASSRRQTGPQETQYF. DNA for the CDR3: TGTGCCAGCAGCCGGAGGCAGACAGGACCCCAAGAGACCCAGTACTTC.

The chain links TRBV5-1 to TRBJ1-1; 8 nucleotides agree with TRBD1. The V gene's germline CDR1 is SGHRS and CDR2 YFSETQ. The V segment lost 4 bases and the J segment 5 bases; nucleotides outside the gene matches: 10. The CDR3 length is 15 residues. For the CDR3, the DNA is TGCGCCAGCAGCGGCCGGACAGGGCGGGGGACTGAAGCTTTCTTT. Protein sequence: CASSGRTGRGTEAFF.

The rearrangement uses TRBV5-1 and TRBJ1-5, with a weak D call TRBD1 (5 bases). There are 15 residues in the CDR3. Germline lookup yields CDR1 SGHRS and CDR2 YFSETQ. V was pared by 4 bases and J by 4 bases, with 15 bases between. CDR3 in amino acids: CASSSGTSGNQPQHF. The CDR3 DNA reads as TGCGCCAGCAGCAGCGGGACGTCTGGGAATCAGCCCCAGCATTTT.

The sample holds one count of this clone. The chain's CDR3 is CASSLTDGYTF. DNA of the CDR3: TGTGCCAGCAGCTTAACAGATGGCTACACCTTC. The chain uses TRBV5-6 and TRBJ1-2, with no clear D. The CDR3 spans 11 residues. V was clipped by 2 bases and J by 6 bases, with 5 bases between them. CDR1 and CDR2 from the germline V gene are SGHDT and YYEEEE. Filled out from reference TRBV5-6 and TRBJ1-2, the complete variable domain reads DAGVTQSPTHLIKTRGQQVTLRCSPKSGHDTVSWYQQALGQGPQFIFQYYEEEERQRGNFPDRFSGHQFPNYSSELNVNALLLGDSALYLCASSLTDGYTFGSGTRLTVV.

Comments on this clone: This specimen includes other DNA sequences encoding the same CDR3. In DNA, the CDR3 is TGCAGCGTGGAGGGCAGAATGAACACTGAAGCTTTCTTT. It specifies CSVEGRMNTEAFF. The chain couples TRBV29-1 to TRBJ1-1; D unclear. The CDR3 covers 13 residues. Looked up from germline, CDR1 is SQVTM and CDR2 is ANQGSEA. Trimming took 6 bases from V and 0 from J, leaving 11 bases between them.

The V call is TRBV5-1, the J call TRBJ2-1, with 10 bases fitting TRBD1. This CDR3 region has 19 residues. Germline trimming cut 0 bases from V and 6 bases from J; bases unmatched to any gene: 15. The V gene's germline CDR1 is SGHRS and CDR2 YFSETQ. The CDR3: CASSLGHSPTGTGVNEQFF. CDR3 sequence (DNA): TGCGCCAGCAGCTTGGGTCACTCCCCTACCGGGACAGGGGTCAATGAGCAGTTCTTC.

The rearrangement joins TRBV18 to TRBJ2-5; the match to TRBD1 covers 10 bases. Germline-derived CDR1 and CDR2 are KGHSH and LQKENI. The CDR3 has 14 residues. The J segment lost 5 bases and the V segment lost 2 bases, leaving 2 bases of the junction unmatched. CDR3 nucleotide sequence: TGTGCCAGCTCACCAGGGACAGGGGTGGAGACCCAGTACTTC. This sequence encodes CASSPGTGVETQYF.

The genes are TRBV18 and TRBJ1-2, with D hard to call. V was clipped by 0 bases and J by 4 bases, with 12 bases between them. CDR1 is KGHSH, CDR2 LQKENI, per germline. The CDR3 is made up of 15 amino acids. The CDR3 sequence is CASSPPDKSRYGYTF. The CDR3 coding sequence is TGTGCCAGCTCACCACCCGACAAGTCGCGCTATGGCTACACCTTC.

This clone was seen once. The CDR3 spells CASSTYTSGRAAEQFF. DNA of the CDR3: TGTGCCAGCAGCACCTATACTAGCGGGAGGGCCGCAGAGCAGTTCTTC. The chain has TRBV5-4 and TRBJ2-1; TRBD2 matches at 13 bases. The V gene end was trimmed by 4 bases and the J gene end by 10 bases; junction bases not matched to a gene: 11. In germline, CDR1 is SGHNT, CDR2 YYREEE (reference sequence). This CDR3 has 16 residues.

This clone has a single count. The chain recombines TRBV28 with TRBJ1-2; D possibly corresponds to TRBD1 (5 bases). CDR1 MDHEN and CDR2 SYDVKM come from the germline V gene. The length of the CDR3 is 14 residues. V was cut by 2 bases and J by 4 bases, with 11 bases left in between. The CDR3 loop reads CASSLMSQGYGYTF. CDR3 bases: TGTGCCAGCAGTTTAATGTCCCAGGGCTATGGCTACACCTTC.

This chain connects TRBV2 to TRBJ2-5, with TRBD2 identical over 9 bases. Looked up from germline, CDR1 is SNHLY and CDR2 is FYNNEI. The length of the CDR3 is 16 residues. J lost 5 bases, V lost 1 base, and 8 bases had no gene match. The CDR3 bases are TGTGCCAGCAGTGAAGGGGTAGCGGGAGTATACGAGACCCAGTACTTC. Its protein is CASSEGVAGVYETQYF. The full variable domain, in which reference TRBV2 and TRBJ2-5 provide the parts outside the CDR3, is EPEVTQTPSHQVTQMGQEVILRCVPISNHLYFYWYRQILGQKVEFLVSFYNNEISEKSEIFDDQFSVERPDGSNFTLKIRSTKLEDSAMYFCASSEGVAGVYETQYFGPGTRLLVL.

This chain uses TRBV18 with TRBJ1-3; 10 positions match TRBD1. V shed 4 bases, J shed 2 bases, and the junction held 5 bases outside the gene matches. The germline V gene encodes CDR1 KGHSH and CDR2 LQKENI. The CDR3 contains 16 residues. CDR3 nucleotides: TGTGCCAGCTCACTGGGACAGGGGTTTCCTGGAAACACCATATATTTT. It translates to CASSLGQGFPGNTIYF.

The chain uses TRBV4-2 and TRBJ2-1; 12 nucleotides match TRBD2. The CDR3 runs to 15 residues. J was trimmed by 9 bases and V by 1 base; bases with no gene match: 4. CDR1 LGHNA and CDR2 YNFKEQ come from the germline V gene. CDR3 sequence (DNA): TGTGCCAGCAGCCAAGGTCCTAGCGGGAGGGGTGAGCAGTTCTTC. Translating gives CASSQGPSGRGEQFF.

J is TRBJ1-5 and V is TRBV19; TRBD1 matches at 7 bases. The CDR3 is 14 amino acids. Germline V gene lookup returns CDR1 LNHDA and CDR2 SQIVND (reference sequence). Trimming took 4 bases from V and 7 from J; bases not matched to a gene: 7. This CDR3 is CASSTDRVGQPQHF. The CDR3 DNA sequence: TGTGCCAGTAGTACCGACAGGGTTGGACAGCCCCAGCATTTT.

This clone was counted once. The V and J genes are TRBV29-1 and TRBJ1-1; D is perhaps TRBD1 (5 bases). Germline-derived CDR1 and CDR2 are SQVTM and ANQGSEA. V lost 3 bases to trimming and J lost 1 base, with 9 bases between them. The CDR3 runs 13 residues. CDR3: CSVDETGNTEAFF. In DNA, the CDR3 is TGCAGCGTTGATGAAACAGGGAACACTGAAGCTTTCTTT.

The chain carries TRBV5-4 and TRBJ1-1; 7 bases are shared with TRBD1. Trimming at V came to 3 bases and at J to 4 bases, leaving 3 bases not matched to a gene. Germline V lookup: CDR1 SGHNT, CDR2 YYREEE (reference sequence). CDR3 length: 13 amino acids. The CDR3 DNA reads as TGTGCCAGCAGCTCCGCAGGGGGCACTGAAGCTTTCTTT. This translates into CASSSAGGTEAFF.

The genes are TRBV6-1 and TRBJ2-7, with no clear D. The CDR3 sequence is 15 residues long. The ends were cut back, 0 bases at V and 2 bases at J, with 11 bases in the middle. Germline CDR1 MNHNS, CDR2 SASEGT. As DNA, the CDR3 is TGTGCCAGCAGTGAAGCGCCGCAGGTAACCTACGAGCAGTACTTC. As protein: CASSEAPQVTYEQYF.

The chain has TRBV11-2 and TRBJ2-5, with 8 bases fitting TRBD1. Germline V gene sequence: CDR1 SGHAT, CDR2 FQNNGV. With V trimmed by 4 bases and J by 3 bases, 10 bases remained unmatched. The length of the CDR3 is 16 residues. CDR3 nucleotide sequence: TGTGCCAGCAGCTCAGCCTCGGGACAGGATAAAGAGACCCAGTACTTC. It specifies CASSSASGQDKETQYF.

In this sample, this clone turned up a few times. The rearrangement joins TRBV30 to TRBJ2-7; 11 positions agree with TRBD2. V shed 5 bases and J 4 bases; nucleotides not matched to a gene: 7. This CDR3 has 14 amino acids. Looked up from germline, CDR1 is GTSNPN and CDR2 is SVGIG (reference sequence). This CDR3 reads CAWEATSGDYEQYF. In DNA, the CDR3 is TGTGCCTGGGAGGCGACTAGCGGGGATTACGAGCAGTACTTC. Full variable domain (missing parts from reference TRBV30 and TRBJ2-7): SQTIHQWPATLVQPVGSPLSLECTVEGTSNPNLYWYRQAAGRGLQLLFYSVGIGQISSEVPQNLSASRPQDRQFILSSKKLLLSDSGFYLCAWEATSGDYEQYFGPGTRLTVT.